This T cell receptor (beta chain) was identified during a study of shared clonotypes between healthy human individuals. CDR3 size: 14 residues. The germline V gene has CDR1 WSHSY and CDR2 SAAADI. The V and J ends lost 0 bases and 2 bases, in that order; junction bases with no gene match: 1. Libraries were prepared by immunoSEQ multiplex PCR; TCRdb keeps only in-frame clonotypes and omits some of them. Among 2 million to 2.5 million clones listed, approximately 94% were seen once. The gene calls are TRBV10-2 and TRBJ2-7, with 7 bases matching TRBD1. This TCR derives from a man younger than 30 in good health. The sample consisted of naive CD4+ T cells sorted from blood. Stated subset: CD45RA+ positively selected. The CDR3 loop reads CASSESGTAYEQYF. For the CDR3, the DNA is TGCGCCAGCAGTGAGTCCGGGACAGCCTACGAGCAGTACTTC.